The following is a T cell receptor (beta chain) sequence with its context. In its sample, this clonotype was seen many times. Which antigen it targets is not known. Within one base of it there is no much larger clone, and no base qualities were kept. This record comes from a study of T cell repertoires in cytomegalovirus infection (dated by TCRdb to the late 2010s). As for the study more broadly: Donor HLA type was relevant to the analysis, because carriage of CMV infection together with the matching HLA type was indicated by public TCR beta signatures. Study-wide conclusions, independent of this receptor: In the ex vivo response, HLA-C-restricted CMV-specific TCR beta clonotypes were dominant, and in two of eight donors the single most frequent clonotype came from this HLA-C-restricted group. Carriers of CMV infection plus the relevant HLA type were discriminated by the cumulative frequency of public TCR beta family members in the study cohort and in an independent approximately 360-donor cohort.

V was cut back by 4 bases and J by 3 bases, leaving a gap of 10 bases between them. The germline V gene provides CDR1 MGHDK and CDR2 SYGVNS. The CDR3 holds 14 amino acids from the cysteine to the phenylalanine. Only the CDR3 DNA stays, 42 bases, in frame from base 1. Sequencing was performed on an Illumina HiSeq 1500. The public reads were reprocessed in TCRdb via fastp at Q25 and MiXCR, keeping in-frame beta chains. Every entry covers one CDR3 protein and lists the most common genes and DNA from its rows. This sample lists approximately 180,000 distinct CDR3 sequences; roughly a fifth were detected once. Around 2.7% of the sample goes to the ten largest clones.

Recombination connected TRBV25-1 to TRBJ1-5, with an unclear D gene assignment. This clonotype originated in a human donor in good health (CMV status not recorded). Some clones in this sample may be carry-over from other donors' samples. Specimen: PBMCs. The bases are TGTGCCAGCAGTGTTACCGGGTCCAATCAGCCCCAGCATTTT. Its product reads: CASSVTGSNQPQHF.